Listed below are T cell receptor beta chains from one sample, sequenced in a study of cytomegalovirus exposure and HLA in healthy donors. Some clones are missing from TCRdb's copy, which holds only in-frame ones; the method was immunoSEQ multiplex PCR. This repertoire comprises around 50,000 clones; its ten largest clones make up about 10%. Sequenced material: PBMCs. The receptors stem from a woman between 50 and 59 years old in good health and CMV-seropositive. Each CDR3 is given with its conserved first and last residue. Rows may omit the clone size; those that give it use once, few, many or a size class.

15 | TRBJ1-5 | - | TRBV2 | CASSDAGALWQPQHF
12 | TRBJ2-7 | - | TRBV18 | CASSPGRGEQYF
16 | TRBJ1-5 | - | TRBV19 | CASSMTGAPGDQPQHF
14 | TRBJ1-3 | - | TRBV5-6 | CASSFLADGNTIYF
14 | TRBJ1-1 | - | TRBV6-6 | CASTQGGGNTEAFF
15 | TRBJ1-6 | - | TRBV28 | CASGPRRDRGSPLHF
14 | TRBJ1-1 | - | TRBV7-2 | CASSLVRAGTEAFF
16 | TRBJ2-3 | - | TRBV5-6 | CASSLAGYTGTDTQYF
15 | TRBJ2-3 | - | TRBV5-5 | CASSLVTGEADTQYF
14 | TRBJ2-7 | - | TRBV7-2 | CASSTDGLPYEQYF
15 | TRBJ1-6 | - | TRBV25-1 | CASSPSFSYNSPLHF
14 | TRBJ2-7 | - | TRBV11-2 | CASRLNRGSYEQYF
15 | TRBJ1-1 | - | TRBV6-5 | CASSYSSRGNTEAFF
15 | TRBJ1-5 | - | TRBV7-8 | CASSQGTGSNQPQHF
15 | TRBJ2-1 | - | TRBV6-6 | CASSYSGRVPHEQFF
16 | TRBJ2-1 | - | TRBV4-1 | CASSQSKGLGHSEQFF
16 | - | - | TRBV28 | CASRSFKYRGGHEQYF
13 | TRBJ1-2 | - | TRBV7-2 | CASSLEGSHGYTF
13 | TRBJ1-5 | - | TRBV18 | CASGGILYQPQHF
13 | TRBJ1-1 | - | TRBV10-1 | CASMTDMNTEAFF
15 | TRBJ1-4 | - | TRBV28 | CASSPLGGVREKLFF
16 | TRBJ2-7 | - | TRBV13 | CASSSPGLAAFYEQYF
13 | TRBJ2-5 | - | TRBV15 | CASKTLNGETQYF
15 | TRBJ1-2 | - | TRBV9 | CASSSTPGTGNSYTF
13 | TRBJ1-1 | - | TRBV6-1 | CASSGQSGTEAFF
13 | TRBJ1-1 | medium-sized | TRBV6-1 | CASSEVSGFEAFF
18 | TRBJ1-1 | - | TRBV9 | CASSVGQGSPPMNTEAFF
17 | TRBJ1-4 | - | TRBV2 | CASSEYAAGRTNEKLFF
16 | TRBJ1-5 | - | TRBV7-8 | CASSFSRTGSNQPQHF
15 | TRBJ2-3 | - | TRBV5-6 | CASSLAGRFTDTQYF
17 | TRBJ2-7 | - | TRBV27 | CASSAGTSGRADYEQYF
15 | TRBJ2-7 | - | TRBV6-1 | CASSEQGQLSYEQYF
18 | TRBJ2-2 | - | TRBV9 | CASSVVPSGGMNTGELFF
14 | TRBJ2-2 | - | TRBV6-6 | CATHVQGAGGELFF
17 | TRBJ2-3 | - | TRBV30 | CAWSGPEVWDREDTQYF
13 | TRBJ1-2 | - | TRBV6-5 | CASRRQSNYGYTF
17 | TRBJ1-6 | - | TRBV4-1 | CASSQIAWTGRNSPLHF
14 | TRBJ2-1 | - | TRBV6-5 | CASSLGQGYNEQFF
13 | TRBJ2-7 | - | TRBV11-2 | CASSLDPAYEQYF
15 | TRBJ2-3 | - | TRBV18 | CASSPGQTSTDTQYF
17 | TRBJ1-1 | - | TRBV4-1 | CASSPLGQGASHTEAFF
13 | TRBJ2-1 | - | TRBV11-3 | CASSLAAGNEQFF
15 | TRBJ2-7 | - | TRBV7-9 | CASSSTSGGSYEQYF
15 | TRBJ2-1 | - | TRBV6-1 | CASSPKRGPYNEQFF
13 | TRBJ1-1 | - | TRBV30 | CAWSRTSNTEAFF
13 | TRBJ1-3 | - | TRBV30 | CACPRGARNTIYF
13 | TRBJ1-2 | - | TRBV7-9 | CASSRTGFFDYTF
16 | TRBJ1-2 | - | TRBV14 | CASSPSYDTSNYGYTF
15 | TRBJ1-1 | - | TRBV5-4 | CASSHPGGRGTEAFF
14 | TRBJ1-6 | - | TRBV30 | CAWNPGTGLSPLHF
18 | TRBJ1-2 | - | TRBV19 | CASTPLGTGTEYNYGYTF
14 | TRBJ1-1 | - | TRBV12-5 | CASGLTGPNTEAFF
17 | TRBJ2-2 | - | TRBV7-9 | CASSPPAGTVNTGELFF
15 | TRBJ1-3 | - | TRBV28 | CASSLPGQGGNTIYF
14 | TRBJ2-7 | - | TRBV7-3 | CASSPSAAPNEQYF
15 | TRBJ1-2 | - | TRBV19 | CASSISGTALFGYTF
13 | - | - | TRBV5-4 | CASSSRQGIEQYF
16 | TRBJ2-7 | - | TRBV25-1 | CASSEYRSDYVEEQYF
13 | TRBJ2-1 | - | TRBV19 | CASTAGPRGEQFF
14 | TRBJ1-4 | - | TRBV7-2 | CASSLAGRNEKLFF